This T cell receptor (beta chain) was documented in a study of blood T cell repertoires in COVID-19. Study at large: The analysed material was cDNA or gDNA that came from T cells, B-cell-depleted T cells, or PBMCs.

Authors' data handling: The assay estimated nucleated cells by amplifying reference gene primers. The method was immunoSEQ multiplex PCR; TCRdb's version includes in-frame clones alone and lacks a portion of them. That table supplies the V and J calls and clone size; D and trimming were determined from the DNA. The sample has about 190,000 clones, 70% to 85% seen once. The germline V gene encodes CDR1 SGHAT and CDR2 FQNNGV. V lost 3 bases and J 4 bases, leaving 6 bases between the germline ends. This CDR3 region has 12 residues. This clonotype was sampled from a woman in her 30s who had recovered from COVID-19. Sequencing was done on a sample of PBMCs or T cells enriched from blood (not recorded which). The chain has TRBV11-2 and TRBJ2-5; D gene unclear. CDR3 in DNA: TGTGCCAGCAGCTTCGGTCTAGAGACCCAGTACTTC. Its protein is CASSFGLETQYF. Filled out from reference TRBV11-2 and TRBJ2-5, the complete variable domain reads EAGVAQSPRYKIIEKRQSVAFWCNPISGHATLYWYQQILGQGPKLLIQFQNNGVVDDSQLPKDRFSAERLKGVDSTLKIQPAKLEDSAVYLCASSFGLETQYFGPGTRLLVL.